The present T cell receptor beta chain was sequenced within a study of OX40 agonist ivuxolimab in advanced cancers. Some background on the complete study: The costimulatory receptor OX40 (CD134) was targeted by ivuxolimab, a fully human IgG2 agonistic monoclonal antibody. Intravenous ivuxolimab was administered to patients every 2 weeks at six dose levels: 0.01, 0.1, 0.3, 1.5, 3 and 10 mg/kg. Of the approximately 54 patients in dose escalation, around 20 had hepatocellular carcinoma, about 15 had melanoma, 9 had renal cell carcinoma and 9 had head and neck cancer. In the dose-escalation cohort, nearly 85% of patients were male, and the mean age was roughly 60 years with a range of roughly 23 to 79. Prior anti-PD-1, anti-PD-L1 or anti-CTLA-4 therapy was permitted, and checkpoint inhibitors had been received by around 39% of dose-escalation patients. Partial responses occurred in three dose-escalation patients: two with cutaneous melanoma and one with hepatocellular carcinoma. The point of sequencing TCRbeta in the periphery was to test whether ivuxolimab changed TCR sequence diversity and drove clonal T-cell expansion. The paper covers the monotherapy dose-escalation part of the phase I ivuxolimab trial, which included N ≈ 50 patients. Broader findings and caveats from the paper: At doses of 0.1 to 3.0 mg/kg, clonal expansion of both CD4+ and CD8+ T cells in blood was seen between baseline and week 6. On average, CD8+ T cells showed more expanded clones than CD4+ T cells after ivuxolimab. In the 0.1-3.0 mg/kg groups, partial responders had among the lowest normalized peripheral clonal expansion, particularly in CD8+ T cells. Which antigens the clonally expanded peripheral T cells were specific for was not determined. Low levels of normalized T-cell clonal expansion were also shown by some nonresponding patients.

As for this clone: Its specific antigen is unknown. Per-nucleotide qualities are absent, and no much larger clonotype sits a single base away.

Patients with a history of autoimmune disease or receiving systemic immunosuppression were excluded from the trial. Peripheral blood for TCR sequencing was collected from all dose cohorts at baseline, on cycle 4 day 1, and on cycle 7 day 1. The samples were taken from a phase I, first-in-human, multicenter, open-label dose-escalation trial of ivuxolimab. Adults with locally advanced or metastatic melanoma, renal cell, hepatocellular, or head and neck squamous cell carcinoma were enrolled in the trial. CD4+ and CD8+ T cells were sorted separately from peripheral blood before TCR sequencing. Genomic DNA was extracted from sorted cells for sequencing of the TCRbeta CDR3 region. TCRbeta CDR3 regions were sequenced using the immunoSEQ Assay. Sourced from immuneACCESS, this table was stored by TCRdb with only in-frame sequences that have V and J called. A share of the clones is absent; for the studies checked, an unresolved V gene accounts for under half, and the remainder has no known explanation. For this sample the table gives roughly 92,000 clones, of which approximately 80% were detected only once. The ten biggest clones cover approximately 5% of the sample.

The cysteine opens and the phenylalanine closes a CDR3 of 13 amino acids. Of the read, only the CDR3 DNA is kept; its 39 bases are in frame from base 1. Based on the germline V gene, the CDR1 and CDR2 sequences are WSHSY and SAAADI. Relative to germline, V is 6 bases shorter and J is 4 bases shorter, with 13 bases between their ends. The TCR comes from an adult with an advanced solid tumor such as melanoma, head and neck, liver or kidney cancer. This sample comprised CD4+ or CD8+ T cells sorted from blood, obtained in a trial of the OX40 agonist ivuxolimab. The rearranged chain carries TRBV10-2 and TRBJ2-7; a tentative D match to TRBD1 spans 5 bases. The CDR3 reads as follows: CASSLGAFYEQYF. The nucleotide sequence reads as follows: TGCGCCAGCAGCCTAGGGGCCTTTTACGAGCAGTACTTC.